The text below deals with one TCR beta chain. V was clipped by 2 bases and J by 2 bases, with 10 bases between them. This CDR3 contains 15 residues. Germline CDR1 and CDR2: MNHEY and SVGAGI. Sequencing used immunoSEQ multiplex PCR; TCRdb keeps in-frame clones, though not all of them. The table includes around 85,000 clones, approximately 94% detected once. These data originate in a study of technical replicates of blood from a handful of donors. This chain links TRBV6-5 with TRBJ1-5; the D is unclear. Sequencing input: T cells isolated from PBMCs. The sequence was obtained from a human donor in good health. The CDR3 loop is CASSYGGAGNQPQHF. For the CDR3, the DNA is TGTGCCAGCAGTTACGGAGGTGCGGGCAATCAGCCCCAGCATTTT.